Below are 29 T cell receptor beta chains sequenced from a single sample in a study of identical twins. TCRdb ran MiXCR on the 5' RACE reads and lists one entry per CDR3 protein. The sample includes roughly 250,000 distinct CDR3 sequences, over 13% of them seen just once. The sample taken for sequencing was memory (CD45RO+) T cells sorted from blood. The receptors here all came from a woman under 30 in good health.

This clonotype was observed at least ten times. This chain uses TRBV15 with TRBJ2-5, with 11 bases that match TRBD2. CDR1 and CDR2 from the germline V gene are LNHNV and YYDKDF (reference sequence). V dropped 5 bases and J dropped 3; count of bases not matched to a gene: 5. The CDR3 consists of 15 residues. In DNA form, the CDR3 reads TGTGCCACCAGCCGTCCGGGACTAGCGGAAGAGACCCAGTACTTC. It is translated as CATSRPGLAEETQYF.

V is TRBV29-1 and J is TRBJ1-1; D gene uncertain. Trimming took 4 bases from V and 7 from J, leaving 7 bases between them. Germline CDR1 SQVTM, CDR2 ANQGSEA. The CDR3 loop spans 10 amino acids. The CDR3 DNA reads as TGCAGCGTTGTGGGAAATGAAGCTTTCTTT. This gives the protein CSVVGNEAFF.

The chain joins TRBV29-1 to TRBJ2-5; 7 nucleotides match TRBD2. The ends lost 3 bases at V and 5 bases at J; junction bases unmatched: 0. There are 11 residues in the CDR3. CDR1 is SQVTM, CDR2 ANQGSEA, per germline. The CDR3 sequence: CSVEGGETQYF. CDR3 in DNA: TGCAGCGTTGAGGGGGGGGAGACCCAGTACTTC.

At least ten counts were recorded for this clonotype. The chain recombines TRBV12-3 or TRBV12-4 with TRBJ2-7; 7 nucleotides match TRBD1. The V and J ends lost 2 bases and 4 bases, in that order; junction bases with no gene match: 8. The CDR3 has 15 amino acids. The CDR3 DNA reads TGTGCCAGCAGTTTAATTGAGGGGGCAAGATACGAGCAGTACTTC. Protein sequence: CASSLIEGARYEQYF.

This clonotype has ten or more counts. The gene calls are TRBV3-1 and TRBJ2-1; TRBD2 matches at 9 bases. Trimming at V came to 4 bases and at J to 7 bases, leaving 14 bases not matched to a gene. The CDR3 is 17 residues long. Germline V gene sequence: CDR1 LGHDT, CDR2 YNNKEL (reference sequence). The CDR3: CASSRWGLAGIRNEQFF. The CDR3 DNA sequence: TGTGCCAGCAGCCGTTGGGGTCTAGCGGGAATTCGGAATGAGCAGTTCTTC.

V usage is TRBV19 and J usage is TRBJ2-1; D might be TRBD1 (5 bases). Germline CDR1 and CDR2: LNHDA and SQIVND (reference sequence). The length of the CDR3 is 14 residues. V lost 4 bases, J lost 9 bases, and 16 bases lay in between. CDR3 in DNA: TGTGCCAGTAGTACTTTCCGACGTAGGGGTGAGCAGTTCTTC. It translates to CASSTFRRRGEQFF. The whole variable domain, remainder taken from reference TRBV19 and TRBJ2-1, is DGGITQSPKYLFRKEGQNVTLSCEQNLNHDAMYWYRQDPGQGLRLIYYSQIVNDFQKGDIAEGYSVSREKKESFPLTVTSAQKNPTAFYLCASSTFRRRGEQFFGPGTRLTVL.

This clonotype was found many times. This rearrangement joins TRBV12-3 or TRBV12-4 to TRBJ2-2; perhaps TRBD1 as D (5 bases). CDR3 length: 15 amino acids. V lost 7 bases and J lost 5, with 17 bases in between. CDR3 region: CASKDMAGKTGELFF. The CDR3, as DNA: TGTGCCAGCAAAGACATGGCAGGGAAGACCGGGGAGCTGTTTTTT.

In its sample, this clonotype was seen a few times. V is TRBV20-1 and J is TRBJ1-4, with no clear D. The V gene's germline CDR1 is DFQATT and CDR2 SNEGSKA (reference sequence). The CDR3 totals 13 residues. V gave up 5 bases and J gave up 8 bases, with 15 bases separating them. For the CDR3, the DNA is TGCAGTGCTTACACCCCCCTGGGCGAAAAACTGTTTTTT. It yields the protein CSAYTPLGEKLFF.

The rearrangement links TRBV11-2 to TRBJ2-1; 10 positions agree with TRBD2. Germline-derived CDR1 and CDR2 are SGHAT and FQNNGV. V shed 5 bases, J shed 6 bases, and the junction held 10 bases outside the gene matches. This CDR3 region has 16 residues. The CDR3 spells CASSTVRLAGPNEQFF. The DNA of the CDR3 is TGTGCCAGCAGCACGGTCCGACTAGCGGGTCCCAATGAGCAGTTCTTC.

Only a few counts were recorded for this clonotype. The chain employs TRBV20-1 and TRBJ2-7; D remains ambiguous. V was cut by 6 bases and J by 7 bases, with 16 bases left in between. The CDR3 is 12 residues long. CDR1 is DFQATT and CDR2 is SNEGSKA in the germline V gene (reference sequence). As DNA, the CDR3 is TGCAGTGCCACGGACGATGGCTATGAGCAGTACTTC. Protein product: CSATDDGYEQYF.

The chain uses TRBV23-1 and TRBJ1-6; D call uncertain. TRBV23-1 is labeled an ORF, and its function is uncertain. Between the trimmed V and J ends, which lost 5 bases and 8 bases, there was a span of 10 bases. The CDR3 is 13 amino acids. CDR3 loop: CASSGVVYSPLHF. The CDR3 region has the DNA TGCGCCAGCAGTGGTGTGGTTTATTCACCCCTCCACTTT.

The CDR3 region is CASRRGSTQDTQYF. The CDR3 nucleotides are TGTGCCAGCAGGCGGGGGTCAACCCAAGATACGCAGTATTTT. V usage is TRBV2 and J usage is TRBJ2-3, with TRBD2 matching over 7 bases. With V trimmed by 6 bases and J by 5 bases, 8 bases remained unmatched. CDR1 and CDR2 (germline): SNHLY, FYNNEI. This CDR3 contains 14 residues.

This clonotype ranks as medium-sized (0.01 to 0.1%). This chain links TRBV12-3 or TRBV12-4 with TRBJ2-6; the D is unclear. Trimming shortened V by 6 bases and J by 2 bases, and 11 bases separated the two germline ends. This CDR3 contains 15 residues. CDR3 amino acids: CASSPKSPGANVLTF. As DNA, the CDR3 is TGTGCCAGCAGCCCTAAATCCCCTGGGGCCAACGTCCTGACTTTC.

J is TRBJ1-2 and V is TRBV10-3; a weak D match, TRBD1 (5 bases). The CDR3 consists of 16 residues. V was clipped by 4 bases and J by 0 bases, with 15 bases between them. Germline V CDR1 and CDR2: ENHRY, SYGVKD. In nucleotides, the CDR3 is TGTGCCATCAGTGGCCGGGACGACGCAGCTAACTATGGCTACACCTTC. It specifies CAISGRDDAANYGYTF.

The V call is TRBV18, the J call TRBJ2-1; D is possibly TRBD1 (6 bases). V was pared by 1 base and J by 8 bases, with 12 bases between. Per the germline V gene, CDR1 is KGHSH and CDR2 is LQKENI. The CDR3 contains 14 residues. CDR3: CASSPLVAGDEQFF. The CDR3 region has the DNA TGTGCCAGCTCACCACTAGTAGCAGGGGATGAGCAGTTCTTC.

This clonotype showed up just a few times. This chain joins TRBV6-5 and TRBJ1-6; 7 bases are a match to TRBD1. The CDR3 extends over 16 amino acids. The V and J ends lost 5 bases and 0 bases, in that order; junction bases with no gene match: 4. The germline V gene encodes CDR1 MNHEY and CDR2 SVGAGI. The CDR3 loop is CASSHRQGSYNSPLHF. For the CDR3, the DNA is TGTGCCAGCAGTCACCGACAGGGCTCCTATAATTCACCCCTCCACTTT.

With regard to this clonotype: As the CDR3 is not closed by the conserved phenylalanine or tryptophan, this likely results from a read error. Because the CDR3's place on the DNA is in doubt, the DNA is left out and the CDR3 is given as listed by TCRdb. The chain carries TRBV20-1 and TRBJ2-3; no check of the table's D call, TRBD2, against the DNA was made. Germline lookup yields CDR1 DFQATT and CDR2 SNEGSKA (reference sequence). With termini counted, the CDR3 has 10 amino acids. The CDR3 loop reads CSLAGGPLYS.

The genes are TRBV7-8 and TRBJ2-5; TRBD1 might be the D (5 bases). The V and J ends lost 4 bases and 4 bases respectively, with 16 bases between them. The CDR3 covers 15 residues. The germline CDR1 and CDR2 sequences are SGHVS and FQNEAQ. The DNA of the CDR3 is TGTGCCAGCAGCTCCCAAAGGGGTGGGATAGAGACCCAGTACTTC. It specifies CASSSQRGGIETQYF.

This clonotype was observed a handful of times. At one of its ends the junction is not consistent with the germline gene, which may arise from a read error. The chain couples TRBV5-6 to TRBJ2-1; D may correspond to TRBD1 or TRBD2 (5 bases each). This CDR3 contains 16 residues. Germline V gene lookup returns CDR1 SGHDT and CDR2 YYEEEE. CDR3 sequence (DNA): TGTGCCAGCAGGTTGGGGCCCCTCGGGAACTACAATGAGCAGTTCTTC. It encodes CASRLGPLGNYNEQFF.

In its sample, this clonotype was seen a few times. The chain uses TRBV3-1 and TRBJ1-1; the D is unclear. The CDR3 is 13 amino acids. The germline V gene encodes CDR1 LGHDT and CDR2 YNNKEL (reference sequence). With 0 bases removed from V and 10 bases from J, the gap between germline ends came to 12 bases. CDR3 sequence reads: CASSQDTAWGAFF. For the CDR3, the DNA is TGTGCCAGCAGCCAAGATACAGCCTGGGGAGCTTTCTTT.

This clonotype was observed a few times. This rearrangement joins TRBV7-2 to TRBJ2-7; 8 bases map to TRBD2. V was pared by 4 bases and J by 0 bases, with 5 bases of the junction left unmatched. The CDR3 runs 15 residues. Per the germline V gene, CDR1 is SGHTA and CDR2 is FQGNSA. The CDR3 region is CASSYTSGSSYEQYF. The CDR3 region has the DNA TGTGCCAGCAGCTATACTAGCGGAAGCTCCTACGAGCAGTACTTC.

This sequence joins TRBV20-1 and TRBJ2-7, with 10 bases aligning to TRBD1. CDR1 and CDR2 from the germline V gene are DFQATT and SNEGSKA (reference sequence). V lost 2 bases and J lost 0; bases outside the gene matches: 22. The CDR3 contains 21 residues. The DNA for the CDR3 is TGCAGTGCTAGATTAATCCGGGACAGGGGAACTAGCGGATTTTTCTCCTACGAGCAGTACTTC. This encodes CSARLIRDRGTSGFFSYEQYF.

This clonotype appeared many times. V usage is TRBV5-5 and J usage is TRBJ2-1; possible D gene TRBD2, 5 bases. The CDR3 length is 12 residues. Germline CDR1 and CDR2: SGHKS and YYEKEE (reference sequence). Trimming took 1 base from V and 15 from J, leaving 14 bases between them. CDR3 region: CASSLTDYASFF. CDR3 coding DNA: TGTGCCAGCAGCTTGACCGACTACGCCTCGTTCTTC.

The CDR3 protein is CASSWGGSSHEQYF. The CDR3 DNA reads TGTGCCAGCAGTTGGGGCGGCAGCAGCCACGAGCAGTACTTC. The chain couples TRBV12-3 or TRBV12-4 to TRBJ2-7; D is possibly TRBD1 (5 bases). V was trimmed by 4 bases and J by 5 bases, leaving 15 bases between them. The CDR3 has 14 residues.

This clonotype has just one count. The rearrangement uses TRBV20-1 and TRBJ2-7; no firm D call. This CDR3 is built from 12 residues. Germline values: CDR1 DFQATT, CDR2 SNEGSKA (reference sequence). The V and J ends lost 3 bases and 0 bases respectively, with 6 bases between them. CDR3 nucleotides: TGCAGTGCTAGGGGGTACTCCTACGAGCAGTACTTC. It is translated as CSARGYSYEQYF.

A few counts support this clonotype. V is TRBV2 and J is TRBJ2-7; 14 bases agree with TRBD2. The CDR3 is 15 amino acids. Germline CDR1 reads SNHLY; CDR2 reads FYNNEI. V lost 4 bases and J lost 6; bases outside the gene matches: 5. The CDR3 DNA sequence: TGTGCCAGCAGTGTGACTAGCGGGGGGGCCGGCGAGCAGTACTTC. Its protein product is CASSVTSGGAGEQYF.

This clonotype was seen a few times. The chain is built from TRBV3-1 and TRBJ2-5, with D maybe TRBD1 (6 bases). The V end was cut by 3 bases, the J end by 1 base, with 12 bases between. Germline CDR1 and CDR2: LGHDT and YNNKEL (reference sequence). The CDR3 is 15 amino acids. CDR3 amino acids: CASSQGTTRQETQYF. The CDR3 coding sequence is TGTGCCAGCAGCCAGGGGACAACTCGCCAAGAGACCCAGTACTTC.

This clonotype was recorded a few times. The chain couples TRBV7-2 to TRBJ1-1, with D unclear. Looked up from germline, CDR1 is SGHTA and CDR2 is FQGNSA. Between the trimmed V and J ends, which lost 4 bases and 1 base, there was a span of 7 bases. CDR3 length equals 13 residues. The CDR3 DNA follows: TGTGCCAGCAGCTGGGATGCGAACACTGAAGCTTTCTTT. Protein: CASSWDANTEAFF.

This chain uses TRBV6-1 with TRBJ2-3; D ambiguous. The CDR3 contains 14 residues. The germline CDR1 and CDR2 sequences are MNHNS and SASEGT. The V and J ends lost 4 bases and 2 bases respectively, with 10 bases between them. CDR3 coding DNA: TGTGCCAGCAGTGCAGCGCGGTTCACAGATACGCAGTATTTT. This sequence encodes CASSAARFTDTQYF.